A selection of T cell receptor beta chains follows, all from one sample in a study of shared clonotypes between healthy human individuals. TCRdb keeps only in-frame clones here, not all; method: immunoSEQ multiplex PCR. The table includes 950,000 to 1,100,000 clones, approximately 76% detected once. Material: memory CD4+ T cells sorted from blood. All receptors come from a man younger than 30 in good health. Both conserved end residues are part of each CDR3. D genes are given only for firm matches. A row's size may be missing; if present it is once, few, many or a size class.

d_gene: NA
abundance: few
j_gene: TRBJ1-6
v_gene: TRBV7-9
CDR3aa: CASSFRLSPLHF
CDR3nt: TGTGCCAGCAGCTTCCGCCTTTCACCCCTCCACTTT

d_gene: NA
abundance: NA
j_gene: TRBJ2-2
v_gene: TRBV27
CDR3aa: CASSRPASFGGELFF
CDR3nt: TGTGCCAGCAGTCGACCCGCCTCGTTTGGCGGGGAGCTGTTTTTT

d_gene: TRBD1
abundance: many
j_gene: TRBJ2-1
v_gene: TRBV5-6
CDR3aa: CASSPETGGNEQFF
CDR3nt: TGTGCCAGCAGCCCGGAAACAGGGGGGAATGAGCAGTTCTTC

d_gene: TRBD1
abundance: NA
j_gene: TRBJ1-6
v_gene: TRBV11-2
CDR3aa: CASSTSGTGVSPLHF
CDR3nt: TGTGCCAGCAGCACCTCCGGGACAGGGGTCTCACCCCTCCACTTT

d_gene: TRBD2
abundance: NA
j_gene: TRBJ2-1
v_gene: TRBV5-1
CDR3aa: CASSGGGAQGNEQFF
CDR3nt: TGCGCCAGCAGCGGCGGGGGGGCCCAGGGCAATGAGCAGTTCTTC

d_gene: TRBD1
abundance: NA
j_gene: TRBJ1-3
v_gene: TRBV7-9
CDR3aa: CASSPTGAGNTIYF
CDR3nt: TGTGCCAGCAGCCCGACAGGGGCGGGAAACACCATATATTTT

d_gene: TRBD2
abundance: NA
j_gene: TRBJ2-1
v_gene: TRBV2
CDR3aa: CASSPGTSENNEQFF
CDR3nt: TGTGCCAGCAGCCCAGGGACTAGCGAGAACAATGAGCAGTTCTTC

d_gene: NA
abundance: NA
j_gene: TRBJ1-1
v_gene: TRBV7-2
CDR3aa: CASSFGTGTEAFF
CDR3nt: TGTGCCAGCAGCTTTGGCACAGGGACTGAAGCTTTCTTT

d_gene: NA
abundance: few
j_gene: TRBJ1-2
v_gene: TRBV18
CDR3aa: CASSSGYNDYGYTF
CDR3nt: TGTGCCAGCTCATCAGGGTATAATGACTATGGCTACACCTTC

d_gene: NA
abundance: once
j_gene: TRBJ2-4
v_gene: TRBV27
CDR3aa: CASKNYPPPDRNIQYF
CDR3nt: TGTGCCAGCAAAAATTACCCCCCCCCGGACAGAAACATTCAGTACTTC

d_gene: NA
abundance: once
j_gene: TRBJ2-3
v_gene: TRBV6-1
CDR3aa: CASSVQAATDTQYF
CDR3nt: TGTGCCAGCAGTGTCCAGGCCGCCACAGATACGCAGTATTTT

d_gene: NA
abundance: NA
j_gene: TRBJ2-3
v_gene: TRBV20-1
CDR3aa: CSARFTDTQYF
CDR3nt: TGCAGTGCTAGATTCACAGATACGCAGTATTTT

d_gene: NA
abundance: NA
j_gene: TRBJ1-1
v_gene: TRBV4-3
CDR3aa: CASSQVTWRHLNTEAFF
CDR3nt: TGCGCCAGCAGCCAAGTTACCTGGCGGCACTTGAACACTGAAGCTTTCTTT

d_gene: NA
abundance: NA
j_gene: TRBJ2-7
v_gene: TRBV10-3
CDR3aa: CAISGAGGGSGDEQYF
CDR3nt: TGTGCCATCAGTGGGGCCGGTGGGGGCTCGGGGGACGAGCAGTACTTC

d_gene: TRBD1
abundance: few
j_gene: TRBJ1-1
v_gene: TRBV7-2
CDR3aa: CASSFRQGNTEAFF
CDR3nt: TGTGCCAGCAGCTTCCGACAGGGAAACACTGAAGCTTTCTTT

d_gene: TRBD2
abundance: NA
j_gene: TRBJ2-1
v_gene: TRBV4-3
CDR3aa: CASSQGGTSGSKQFF
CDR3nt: TGCGCCAGCAGCCAGGGAGGGACTAGCGGGAGTAAGCAGTTCTTC

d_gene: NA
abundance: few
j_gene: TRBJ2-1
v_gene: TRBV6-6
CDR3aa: CASLARNEQFF
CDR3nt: TGTGCCAGCCTAGCGAGGAATGAGCAGTTCTTC

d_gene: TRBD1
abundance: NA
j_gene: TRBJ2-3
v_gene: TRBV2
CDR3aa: CASGRGQGLDTQYF
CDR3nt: TGTGCCAGCGGGAGAGGACAGGGACTAGATACGCAGTATTTT

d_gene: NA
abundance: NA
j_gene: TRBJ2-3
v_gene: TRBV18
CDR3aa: CASSSAGRDTQYF
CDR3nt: TGTGCCAGCTCCTCTGCAGGACGTGATACGCAGTATTTT

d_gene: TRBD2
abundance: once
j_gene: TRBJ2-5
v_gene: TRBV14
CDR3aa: CASSQRLAGVETQYF
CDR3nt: TGTGCCAGCAGCCAGAGACTAGCGGGAGTGGAGACCCAGTACTTC

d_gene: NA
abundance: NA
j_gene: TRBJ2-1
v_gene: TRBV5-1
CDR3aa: CASIGSGNEQFF
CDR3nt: TGCGCCAGCATCGGGTCGGGCAATGAGCAGTTCTTC

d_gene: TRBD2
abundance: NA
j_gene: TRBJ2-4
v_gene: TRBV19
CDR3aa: CASSPGGSDIQYF
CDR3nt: TGTGCCAGTAGTCCCGGGGGGTCGGACATTCAGTACTTC

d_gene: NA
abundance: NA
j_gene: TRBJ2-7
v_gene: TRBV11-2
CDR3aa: CASSLGSGTTSYF
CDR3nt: TGTGCCAGCAGCTTAGGTTCGGGTACTACCTCGTACTTC

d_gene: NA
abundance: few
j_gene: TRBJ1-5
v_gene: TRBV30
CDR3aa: CAWSRDRSGFGNQPQHF
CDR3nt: TGTGCCTGGAGTCGTGACAGGTCAGGGTTTGGCAATCAGCCCCAGCATTTT

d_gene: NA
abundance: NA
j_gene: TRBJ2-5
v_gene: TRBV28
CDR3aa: CASCGGRTFQETQYF
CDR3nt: TGTGCCAGTTGCGGGGGCCGTACATTCCAAGAGACCCAGTACTTC

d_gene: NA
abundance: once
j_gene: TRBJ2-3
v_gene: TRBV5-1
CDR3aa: CASSFGQNTDTQYF
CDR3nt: TGCGCCAGCAGCTTTGGGCAGAACACAGATACGCAGTATTTT

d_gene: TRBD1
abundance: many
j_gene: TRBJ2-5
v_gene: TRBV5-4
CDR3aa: CASRPGTGETQYF
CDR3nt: TGTGCCAGCAGACCCGGGACAGGGGAGACCCAGTACTTC

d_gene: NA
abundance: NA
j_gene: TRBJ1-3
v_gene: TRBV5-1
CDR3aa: CASSSRGQGNTIYF
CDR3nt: TGCGCCAGCAGCTCCCGCGGGCAGGGAAACACCATATATTTT

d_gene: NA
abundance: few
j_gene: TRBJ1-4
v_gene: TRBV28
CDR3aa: CASSFGPRGEKLFF
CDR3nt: TGTGCCAGCAGTTTCGGACCGCGGGGAGAAAAACTGTTTTTT

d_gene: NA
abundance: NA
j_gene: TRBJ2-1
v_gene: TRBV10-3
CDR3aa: CAISESQGVGGEQFF
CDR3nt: TGTGCCATCAGTGAATCACAGGGTGTGGGGGGTGAGCAGTTCTTC

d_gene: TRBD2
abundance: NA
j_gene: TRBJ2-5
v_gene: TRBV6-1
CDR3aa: CASSEAGLAETQYF
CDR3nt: TGTGCCAGCAGTGAGGCCGGACTAGCGGAGACCCAGTACTTC

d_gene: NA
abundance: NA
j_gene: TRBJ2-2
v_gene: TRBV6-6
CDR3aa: CASSLGREANTGELFF
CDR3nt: TGTGCCAGCAGCTTAGGACGGGAAGCGAACACCGGGGAGCTGTTTTTT